This T cell receptor (beta chain) appears in the sequencing data of a study of shared clonotypes between healthy human individuals. About the study: Each donor's CD8 memory used one plate, CD8 naive two, each CD4 subset three.

Naive CD8 populations comprised CD45RO-negative cells positively selected for CCR7, excluding terminally differentiated effector memory CD45RA+ cells. V was cut by 0 bases and J by 4 bases, with 14 bases left in between. This CDR3 is 16 amino acids long. CDR1 and CDR2 (germline): SGDLS, YYNGEE. TCRdb's copy holds only in-frame clones and misses some; the assay was immunoSEQ multiplex PCR. The sample yields 800,000 or so clones, 90% to 97% seen once. General study findings and limits: Larger estimated richness was generally seen in naive subsets than in memory subsets.

This clone was observed a single time. The antigen remains undetermined. Material: naive CD8+ T cells sorted from blood. The chain links TRBV9 to TRBJ2-1, with D unclear. This clonotype was sampled from a young man in good health. CDR3 coding DNA: TGTGCCAGCAGCGTAGAGGCGGTACCGTTGTACAATGAGCAGTTCTTC. Amino acid sequence: CASSVEAVPLYNEQFF.